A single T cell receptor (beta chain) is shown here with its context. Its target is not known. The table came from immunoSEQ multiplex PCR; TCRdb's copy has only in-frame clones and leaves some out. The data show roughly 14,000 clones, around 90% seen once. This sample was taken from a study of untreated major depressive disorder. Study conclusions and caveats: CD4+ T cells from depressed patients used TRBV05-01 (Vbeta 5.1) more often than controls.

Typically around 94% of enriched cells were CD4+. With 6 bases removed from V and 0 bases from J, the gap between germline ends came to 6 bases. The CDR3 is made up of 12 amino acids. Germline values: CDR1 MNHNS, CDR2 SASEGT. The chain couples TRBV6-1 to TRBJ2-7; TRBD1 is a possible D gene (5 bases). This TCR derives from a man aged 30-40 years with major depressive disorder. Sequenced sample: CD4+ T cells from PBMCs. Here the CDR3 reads CASRTGSYEQYF. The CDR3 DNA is TGTGCCAGCAGAACAGGCTCCTACGAGCAGTACTTC.